The source of this T cell receptor (beta chain) is a study of blood T cells in healthy people across ages. Whole-study context: The template switching approach captured approximately one barcoded beta molecule for every two T cells. The study, taken as a whole, reports: Percentage of naive T cells showed a strong correlation with TCR beta diversity. Without sorted subsets, naive and antigen-experienced compartments could not be conclusively compared.

With regard to this clonotype: Its antigen is not identified.

The use of a sample-barcoded 5' primer and a J-beta primer mix characterized a second PCR of about 7 to 12 cycles. TCRdb recomputed calls from the 5' RACE reads with MiXCR, one row per CDR3 protein. The sample contains 1,300,000 or so distinct CDR3 sequences, approximately 59% of which appear only once. The germline V and J ends were trimmed by 4 bases and 10 bases, with 13 bases remaining between them. Germline values: CDR1 SQVTM, CDR2 ANQGSEA. The CDR3 sequence is 11 residues long. The TCR comes from a man aged 18 to 30 in good health. Sequenced sample: blood. The chain links TRBV29-1 to TRBJ1-1, with no clear D. The CDR3 spells CSVVTSRRAFF. In DNA, the CDR3 is TGCAGCGTTGTGACCTCCCGACGAGCTTTCTTT.